These 26 T cell receptor beta chains came from one sample sequenced in a study of shared clonotypes between healthy human individuals. The assay was immunoSEQ multiplex PCR, and TCRdb's table has in-frame clones only and misses some. Among around 2.5 million clones listed, roughly 93% were seen once. Sequenced sample: naive CD4+ T cells from PBMCs. Subset specified: CD45RA+ positively selected. These receptor sequences come from a man in his late teens or twenties in good health. Some clones in this sample may be carry-over from other donors' samples.

V usage is TRBV6-5 and J usage is TRBJ2-3; D unclear. Trimming left V 9 bases short and J 1 base short, with 8 bases between. The V gene's germline CDR1 is MNHEY and CDR2 SVGAGI. There are 12 residues in the CDR3. The CDR3 DNA reads as TGTGCCAGTTTTACCCGCACAGATACGCAGTATTTT. Its protein is CASFTRTDTQYF.

The rearrangement uses TRBV28 and TRBJ2-7; D is possibly TRBD1 (6 bases). The CDR3 spans 17 residues. V lost 2 bases and J lost 2, with 19 bases in between. Germline V gives CDR1 MDHEN, CDR2 SYDVKM. The CDR3 DNA follows: TGTGCCAGCAGTTTAGTTTCCCGAGACAGGACAACCTACGAGCAGTACTTC. Its protein is CASSLVSRDRTTYEQYF.

The V and J genes are TRBV15 and TRBJ1-1; 10 positions agree with TRBD1. Trimming cost V 3 bases and J 11 bases; bases outside gene matches: 12. Germline CDR1 reads LNHNV; CDR2 reads YYDKDF (reference sequence). CDR3 length: 15 residues. Here the CDR3 reads CATSRGQGPGGWAFF. DNA of the CDR3: TGTGCCACCAGCAGGGGACAGGGGCCAGGGGGATGGGCTTTCTTT.

The rearrangement joins TRBV4-1 to TRBJ2-3, with D hard to call. Trimming removed 3 bases from V and 4 bases from J, with 5 bases in between. CDR1 MGHRA and CDR2 YSYEKL come from the germline V gene. The CDR3 consists of 12 residues. The chain's CDR3 is CASSHIADTQYF. CDR3 bases: TGCGCCAGCAGCCACATAGCAGATACGCAGTATTTT.

This clone was observed once. This chain links TRBV12-5 with TRBJ1-3, with TRBD1 matching 7 bases. Germline values: CDR1 LGHNT, CDR2 FRNRAP. The CDR3 is made up of 17 amino acids. Trimming took 4 bases from V and 1 from J; bases not matched to a gene: 10. For the CDR3, the DNA is TGTGCTAGTGGTTCGGACCTAGGGACAGCGTCTGGAAACACCATATATTTT. It codes for CASGSDLGTASGNTIYF.

The chain links TRBV19 to TRBJ2-6, with D perhaps matching TRBD2 (6 bases). Trimming stripped 7 bases from V and 1 base from J, with 20 bases between. This CDR3 contains 18 residues. CDR1 and CDR2 from the germline V gene are LNHDA and SQIVND (reference sequence). CDR3 protein: CASIIGSGGGSGANVLTF. The DNA of the CDR3 is TGTGCCAGTATTATCGGAAGCGGTGGGGGGTCTGGGGCCAACGTCCTGACTTTC.

The chain employs TRBV18 and TRBJ2-2; TRBD1 agrees at 8 bases. Trimming took 1 base from V and 7 from J; bases not matched to a gene: 17. The germline V gene has CDR1 KGHSH and CDR2 LQKENI. This CDR3 contains 19 residues. As DNA, the CDR3 is TGTGCCAGCTCACCACGGACTTCGACAGGGACAGGAGCTCACGGGGAGCTGTTTTTT. Translation: CASSPRTSTGTGAHGELFF. The variable domain in full, completed from reference TRBV18 and TRBJ2-2, reads NAGVMQNPRHLVRRRGQEARLRCSPMKGHSHVYWYRQLPEEGLKFMVYLQKENIIDESGMPKERFSAEFPKEGPSILRIQQVVRGDSAAYFCASSPRTSTGTGAHGELFFGEGSRLTVL.

The rearrangement uses TRBV4-3 and TRBJ1-6, with D hard to call. There are 16 residues in the CDR3. With 0 bases removed from V and 5 bases from J, the gap between germline ends came to 11 bases. Germline CDR1 LGHNA, CDR2 YSLEER. CDR3 amino acids: CASSQDLGWDNSPLHF. CDR3 bases: TGCGCCAGCAGCCAAGATCTCGGGTGGGATAATTCACCCCTCCACTTT.

The chain carries TRBV7-3 and TRBJ2-1, with D tentatively TRBD2 (6 bases). The CDR3 contains 14 residues. Germline V gene data show CDR1 as SGHTA and CDR2 as FQGTGA. V shed 5 bases and J shed 6 bases, with 14 bases lying between them. The CDR3 protein is CASSRAGTVNEQFF. The CDR3 DNA reads as TGTGCCAGCAGCCGCGCCGGGACTGTCAATGAGCAGTTCTTC.

The V and J genes are TRBV5-6 and TRBJ2-1; D gene unclear. Per the germline V gene, CDR1 is SGHDT and CDR2 is YYEEEE. The CDR3 is 12 amino acids. With 1 base removed from V and 9 bases from J, the gap between germline ends came to 8 bases. In DNA form, the CDR3 reads TGTGCCAGCAGCTTGCGCCTAGGTGAGCAGTTCTTC. This sequence encodes CASSLRLGEQFF.

The chain is built from TRBV7-3 and TRBJ1-1, with D uncertain. The CDR3 contains 13 residues. CDR1 is SGHTA and CDR2 is FQGTGA in the germline V gene. Deletions cut 5 bases from V and 1 base from J, with 8 bases between. CDR3 nucleotides: TGTGCCAGCAGCCCGCAGCAGAACACTGAAGCTTTCTTT. As protein: CASSPQQNTEAFF. The complete variable domain, with remaining parts taken from reference TRBV7-3 and TRBJ1-1, reads GAGVSQTPSNKVTEKGKYVELRCDPISGHTALYWYRQSLGQGPEFLIYFQGTGAADDSGLPNDRFFAVRPEGSVSTLKIQRTERGDSAVYLCASSPQQNTEAFFGQGTRLTVV.

The chain combines TRBV7-9 with TRBJ2-1; 9 positions match TRBD2. The length of the CDR3 is 18 residues. The germline V gene has CDR1 SEHNR and CDR2 FQNEAQ (reference sequence). With V trimmed by 0 bases and J by 8 bases, 14 bases remained unmatched. The CDR3 nucleotides read TGTGCCAGCAGCTTAGCGTATAGCGGGAGCTTAAGAATAGATGAGCAGTTCTTC. Translation: CASSLAYSGSLRIDEQFF. Full variable domain (outside the CDR3, taken from reference TRBV7-9 and TRBJ2-1): DTGVSQNPRHKITKRGQNVTFRCDPISEHNRLYWYRQTLGQGPEFLTYFQNEAQLEKSRLLSDRFSAERPKGSFSTLEIQRTEQGDSAMYLCASSLAYSGSLRIDEQFFGPGTRLTVL.

The J gene is TRBJ2-1, the V gene TRBV5-6; 11 bases align to TRBD2. Germline trimming cut 4 bases from V and 5 bases from J; bases unmatched to any gene: 8. Germline CDR1 SGHDT, CDR2 YYEEEE. CDR3 size: 16 residues. The CDR3: CASSAGLAGQNNEQFF. The CDR3 nucleotides read TGTGCCAGCAGCGCCGGACTAGCGGGCCAGAACAATGAGCAGTTCTTC. The complete variable domain, with remaining parts taken from reference TRBV5-6 and TRBJ2-1, reads DAGVTQSPTHLIKTRGQQVTLRCSPKSGHDTVSWYQQALGQGPQFIFQYYEEEERQRGNFPDRFSGHQFPNYSSELNVNALLLGDSALYLCASSAGLAGQNNEQFFGPGTRLTVL.

The rearrangement links TRBV20-1 to TRBJ2-4; D might be TRBD1 (6 bases). This CDR3 has 10 amino acids. The ends were cut back, 5 bases at V and 12 bases at J, with 11 bases in the middle. Germline V gene data show CDR1 as DFQATT and CDR2 as SNEGSKA (reference sequence). CDR3: CSALRDNQYF. The CDR3 region has the DNA TGCAGTGCTCTACGGGACAATCAGTACTTC.

The chain is built from TRBV27 and TRBJ2-4; TRBD2 matches at 10 bases. CDR1 is MNHEY, CDR2 SMNVEV, per germline (reference sequence). The CDR3 has 17 residues. The V gene end was trimmed by 0 bases and the J gene end by 7 bases; junction bases not matched to a gene: 9. CDR3 sequence: CASSLSTRLAGANIQYF. CDR3 nucleotides: TGTGCCAGCAGTTTATCGACGAGGCTAGCGGGAGCGAACATTCAGTACTTC.

As for this clone: Other DNA sequences within the sample encode an identical CDR3. This rearrangement joins TRBV27 to TRBJ1-2; D possibly corresponds to TRBD1 (5 bases). Trimming pared 4 bases from V and 0 bases from J, leaving 9 bases between. The CDR3 extends over 14 amino acids. The germline CDR1 and CDR2 sequences are MNHEY and SMNVEV (reference sequence). CDR3 DNA sequence: TGTGCCAGCAGTTCAGACAGAGCTAACTATGGCTACACCTTC. Amino acids: CASSSDRANYGYTF.

V usage is TRBV7-2 and J usage is TRBJ1-4, with D possibly TRBD1 on 6 matching bases. The V end was cut by 2 bases, the J end by 7 bases, with 14 bases between. Germline V gene data show CDR1 as SGHTA and CDR2 as FQGNSA. CDR3 length: 15 amino acids. This CDR3 is CASSLTLGGGEKLFF. The CDR3 bases are TGTGCCAGCAGCTTAACCCTAGGGGGAGGTGAAAAACTGTTTTTT.

With respect to this clone: This CDR3 is also generated by other DNA sequences in the sample. This chain joins TRBV18 and TRBJ2-1; 9 bases map to TRBD2. The V gene end was trimmed by 3 bases and the J gene end by 5 bases; junction bases not matched to a gene: 2. The CDR3 contains 14 residues. Germline V gene data show CDR1 as KGHSH and CDR2 as LQKENI. The CDR3 is CASSPSSGDNEQFF. The CDR3 coding sequence is TGTGCCAGCTCACCCTCTAGCGGGGACAATGAGCAGTTCTTC.

This rearrangement joins TRBV21-1 to TRBJ2-7; the D call in the table, TRBD2, was not verified against the DNA. TRBV21-1 is deemed a pseudogene. CDR3 length equals 17 residues. The CDR3 is CASSIRAGGRGSYEQYF. The CDR3 DNA sequence: TGTGCCAGCAGCATTCGGGCCGGGGGGCGAGGCTCCTACGAGCAGTACTTC.

The V gene is TRBV9, the J gene TRBJ1-4; no clear D. Trimming took off 0 bases at V and 4 bases at J, with 10 bases between the two ends. Per germline, CDR1 SGDLS and CDR2 YYNGEE. The CDR3 extends over 15 amino acids. The CDR3 loop is CASSVDDGYNEKLFF. DNA for the CDR3: TGTGCCAGCAGCGTAGACGACGGATATAATGAAAAACTGTTTTTT.

This clone was seen just once. Different DNA sequences within this sample yield the same CDR3. The chain carries TRBV7-9 and TRBJ2-1, with 8 positions matching TRBD2. This CDR3 has 14 amino acids. Unmatched junction bases numbered 4, after V lost 5 bases and J lost 4 bases. Germline lookup yields CDR1 SEHNR and CDR2 FQNEAQ (reference sequence). In DNA, the CDR3 is TGTGCCAGCAGCCCTAGCGGGCCTTACAATGAGCAGTTCTTC. Translation: CASSPSGPYNEQFF.

The chain employs TRBV18 and TRBJ1-2; TRBD1 is a possible D gene (5 bases). V lost 1 base, J lost 6 bases, and 12 bases lay in between. The CDR3 is 14 residues long. CDR1 is KGHSH, CDR2 LQKENI, per germline. The CDR3 DNA reads TGTGCCAGCTCACCACAGATGGCAGGGAATGGCTACACCTTC. This sequence encodes CASSPQMAGNGYTF.

This clone was counted once. The chain combines TRBV6-1 with TRBJ2-3; 10 bases fit TRBD2. The CDR3 runs 14 residues. Germline CDR1 is MNHNS and CDR2 is SASEGT. Losses at the gene ends were 7 bases for V and 4 bases for J; bases not matched to a gene: 5. CDR3 sequence reads: CASTRTSGSDTQYF. The CDR3 bases are TGTGCCAGCACCAGGACTAGCGGATCAGATACGCAGTATTTT.

This clone appeared once. The chain has TRBV6-5 and TRBJ2-7, with 8 positions matching TRBD1. From germline, CDR1 is MNHEY and CDR2 SVGAGI. Trimming took 6 bases from V and 3 from J; bases not matched to a gene: 7. This CDR3 has 14 residues. The CDR3 DNA is TGTGCCAGCAGCAAGACAGGGGTGGACTACGAGCAGTACTTC. Translation gives CASSKTGVDYEQYF.

This CDR3 is CASSLGSQTAETQYF. The CDR3 DNA follows: TGCGCCAGCAGCTTAGGCAGCCAGACGGCCGAGACCCAGTACTTC. The chain employs TRBV5-1 and TRBJ2-5; no reliable D call. This CDR3 has 15 residues. V was shortened by 2 bases and J by 5 bases, with 16 bases between the two germline ends. CDR1 and CDR2 (germline): SGHRS, YFSETQ. Using reference TRBV5-1 and TRBJ2-5 for the parts outside the CDR3, the full variable domain is KAGVTQTPRYLIKTRGQQVTLSCSPISGHRSVSWYQQTPGQGLQFLFEYFSETQRNKGNFPGRFSGRQFSNSRSEMNVSTLELGDSALYLCASSLGSQTAETQYFGPGTRLLVL.

The chain joins TRBV19 to TRBJ2-1; 12 bases match TRBD2. CDR1 and CDR2 (germline): LNHDA, SQIVND (reference sequence). The CDR3 is 17 amino acids. V was pared by 6 bases and J by 6 bases, with 12 bases of the junction left unmatched. The CDR3, as DNA: TGTGCCAGTAGGCCGGGGGCTAGCGGGAGGGCCGTCAATGAGCAGTTCTTC. It yields the protein CASRPGASGRAVNEQFF.